The subject of this entry is one TCR beta chain. Its antigen remains unknown. Constant-region reverse primers amplified full-length variable regions, followed by semi-nested Nested Universal Primer A PCR. In TCRdb, the 5' RACE reads were re-called with MiXCR into one record per CDR3 protein. The sample lists under 6,500 distinct CDR3 sequences; under 40% were seen once. CDR3 length equals 15 residues. Deletions cut 5 bases from V and 6 bases from J, with 17 bases between. General observations from the study: In terms of TCR gene usage, tumor memory CD4+ T cells clustered together with blood and lymph node memory CD4+ cells, as well as with lymph node naive CD4+ cells. Tumor-infiltrating Treg TCR alpha and beta sequences overlapped most with tumor naive CD4+ T cells, then blood naive.

Purified naive CD4+ T cells were depleted of CD25+ Tregs. The TCR sequence derives from a female donor with breast cancer. The sample was naive CD4+ T cells sorted from a lymph node. Described subset: naive CD4+ T cells, CD4+CD45RA+CD25-. The genes are TRBV12-3 or TRBV12-4 and TRBJ1-5, with a weak D call TRBD1 (5 bases). CDR3 DNA sequence: TGTGCCAGCAGTCCCGCACAGGTGGGATCTCAGCCCCAGCATTTT. This gives the protein CASSPAQVGSQPQHF.